This TCR beta chain stems from a study of post-analysis software for immune sequencing data. Study summary: Clinical courses comprised relapsing-remitting, secondary progressive and progressive-relapsing multiple sclerosis.

Note on this clonotype: The antigen is undetermined.

This CDR3 has 14 residues. Per germline, CDR1 SGHTA and CDR2 FQGNSA. V was cut by 2 bases and J by 5 bases, with 12 bases left in between. Researchers reported that TCR beta cDNA libraries carried unique molecular identifiers. Each batch of about 0.9 to 10 million T cells produced some 450,000 cDNA molecules. TCRdb ran MiXCR on the PCR reads and lists one entry per CDR3 protein. The sample consists of 450,000 or so distinct CDR3 sequences, around 40% of them appearing once. Findings and limits, study-wide: Controls had lower frequencies than patients of about five TRBV segments, which included TRBV5-6, TRBV5-1 and TRBV20-1. Comparison with controls showed significantly lower normalized Chao1 diversity in multiple sclerosis patients. Strong co-clustering by F measure was evident for samples that had been prepared in the same batch.

Sample: blood. The chain employs TRBV7-2 and TRBJ2-5; TRBD2 might be the D (5 bases). This receptor was taken from a girl aged 10 to 17 with multiple sclerosis. As DNA, the CDR3 is TGTGCCAGCAGCTTATTTAATGGCGGGGAGACCCAGTACTTC. This encodes CASSLFNGGETQYF.